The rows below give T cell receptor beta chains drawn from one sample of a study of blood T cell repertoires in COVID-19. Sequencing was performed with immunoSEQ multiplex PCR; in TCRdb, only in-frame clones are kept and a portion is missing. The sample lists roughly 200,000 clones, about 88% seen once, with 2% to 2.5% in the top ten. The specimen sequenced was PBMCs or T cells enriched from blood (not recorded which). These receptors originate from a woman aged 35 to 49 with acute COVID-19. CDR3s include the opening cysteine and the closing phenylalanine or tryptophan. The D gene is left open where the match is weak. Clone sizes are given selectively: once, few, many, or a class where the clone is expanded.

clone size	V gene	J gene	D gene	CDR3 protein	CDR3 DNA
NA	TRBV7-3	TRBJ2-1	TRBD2	CASSLTGLAGPQGEQFF	TGTGCCAGCAGCTTAACGGGACTAGCGGGGCCCCAGGGTGAGCAGTTCTTC
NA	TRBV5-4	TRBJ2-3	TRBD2	CASSSGLAGGPRTSTQYF	TGTGCCAGCAGCTCAGGACTAGCGGGAGGGCCTCGTACCTCTACGCAGTATTTT
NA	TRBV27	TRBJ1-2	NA	CANRQGNYGYTF	TGTGCCAATCGGCAGGGTAACTATGGCTACACCTTC
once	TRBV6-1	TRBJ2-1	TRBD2	CASSEVAGGYNEQFF	TGTGCCAGCAGTGAAGTAGCGGGGGGGTACAATGAGCAGTTCTTC
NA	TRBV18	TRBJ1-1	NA	CASSPSGHQNTEAFF	TGTGCCAGCTCACCATCGGGACACCAGAACACTGAAGCTTTCTTT
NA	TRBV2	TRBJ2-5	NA	CASSDVGQETQYF	TGTGCCAGCAGTGACGTCGGCCAAGAGACCCAGTACTTC
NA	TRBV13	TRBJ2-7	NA	CASSLADRSEQYF	TGTGCCAGCAGCTTAGCCGACAGGAGCGAGCAGTACTTC
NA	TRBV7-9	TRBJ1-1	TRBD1	CASSLSGTVLEAFF	TGTGCCAGCAGCTTATCCGGGACAGTCCTTGAAGCTTTCTTT
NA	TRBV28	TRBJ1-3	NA	CASSPNPRGSGNTIYF	TGTGCCAGCAGCCCTAACCCCAGGGGCTCTGGAAACACCATATATTTT
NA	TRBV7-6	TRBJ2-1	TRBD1	CASSPGGNEQFF	TGTGCCAGCAGCCCAGGGGGAAATGAGCAGTTCTTC
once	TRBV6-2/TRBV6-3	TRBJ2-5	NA	CASSSATRRGETQYF	TGTGCCAGCAGTTCGGCGACTAGGAGGGGAGAGACCCAGTACTTC
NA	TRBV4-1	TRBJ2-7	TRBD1	CASSHTLRGRNVYEQYF	TGCGCCAGCAGCCATACCTTAAGGGGGCGAAACGTCTACGAGCAGTACTTC
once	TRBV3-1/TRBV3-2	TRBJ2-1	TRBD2	CASSQETRLAVHYNEQFF	TGTGCCAGCAGCCAAGAAACCAGACTAGCGGTTCACTACAATGAGCAGTTCTTC
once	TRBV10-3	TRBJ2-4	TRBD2	CAISEFEAGGPKNIQYF	TGTGCCATCAGTGAGTTCGAAGCGGGAGGGCCCAAAAACATTCAGTACTTC
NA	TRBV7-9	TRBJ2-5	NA	CASSLVTAGQETQYF	TGTGCCAGCAGCTTAGTGACCGCAGGGCAAGAGACCCAGTACTTC
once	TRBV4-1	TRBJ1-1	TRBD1	CASSQDWRDRGTEAFF	TGCGCCAGCAGCCAAGATTGGAGGGACAGGGGGACTGAAGCTTTCTTT
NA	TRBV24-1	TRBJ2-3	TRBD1	CATTGGFSDTQYF	TGTGCCACGACAGGGGGATTTTCAGATACGCAGTATTTT
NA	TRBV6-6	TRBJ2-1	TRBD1	CASSYPQGDRLEQFF	TGTGCCAGCAGTTACCCGCAGGGGGATCGGCTTGAGCAGTTCTTC
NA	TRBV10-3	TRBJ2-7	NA	CAISQGQYEQYF	TGTGCCATCAGTCAGGGGCAGTACGAGCAGTACTTC
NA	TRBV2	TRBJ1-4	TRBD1	CASSKDHRGHEKLFF	TGTGCCAGCAGTAAAGATCACAGGGGGCACGAAAAACTGTTTTTT
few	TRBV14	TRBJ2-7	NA	CASSHLSGQDATGQYF	TGTGCCAGCAGCCACCTGTCGGGACAAGATGCCACAGGGCAGTACTTC
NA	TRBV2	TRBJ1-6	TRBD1	CASSGQGVSNSPLHF	TGTGCCAGCAGTGGGCAGGGGGTGAGTAATTCACCCCTCCACTTT
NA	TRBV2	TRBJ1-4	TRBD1	CASRDRGSTNEKLFF	TGTGCCAGCAGAGACAGGGGAAGTACTAATGAAAAACTGTTTTTT
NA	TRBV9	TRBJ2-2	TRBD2	CASSVTSGRSGGELFF	TGTGCCAGCAGCGTTACTAGCGGGAGGTCGGGCGGGGAGCTGTTTTTT
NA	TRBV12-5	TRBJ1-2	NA	CASGPSGNYGYTF	TGTGCTAGTGGCCCCTCGGGGAATTATGGCTACACCTTC
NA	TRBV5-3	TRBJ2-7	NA	CARSPRGYEQYF	TGTGCCAGAAGTCCCCGGGGATACGAGCAGTACTTC
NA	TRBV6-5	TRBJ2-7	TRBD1	CASSSTGGVYEQYF	TGTGCCAGCAGTAGCACAGGGGGCGTTTACGAGCAGTACTTC
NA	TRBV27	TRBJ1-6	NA	CASSSPSGVGNSPLHF	TGTGCCAGCAGTTCTCCCTCAGGGGTCGGTAATTCACCCCTCCACTTT
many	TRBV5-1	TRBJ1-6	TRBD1	CASSLAGGGSYNSPLHF	TGCGCCAGCAGCTTGGCAGGGGGCGGCTCCTATAATTCACCCCTCCACTTT
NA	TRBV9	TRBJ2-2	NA	CASSVDPVTGELFF	TGTGCCAGCAGCGTAGATCCAGTGACCGGGGAGCTGTTTTTT
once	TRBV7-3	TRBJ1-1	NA	CASSLRPGLNTEAFF	TGTGCCAGCAGCTTAAGGCCAGGATTGAACACTGAAGCTTTCTTT
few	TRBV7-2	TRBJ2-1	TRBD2	CASSPQGGLAGGWQFF	TGTGCCAGCAGCCCCCAGGGGGGACTAGCGGGAGGGTGGCAGTTCTTC
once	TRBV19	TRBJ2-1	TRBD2	CASTVPGLAGSLDEQFF	TGTGCCAGTACCGTACCGGGACTAGCGGGAAGCCTCGATGAGCAGTTCTTC
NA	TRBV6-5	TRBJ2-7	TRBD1	CASSLKGQGLNEQYF	TGTGCCAGCAGTTTAAAGGGACAGGGATTAAACGAGCAGTACTTC
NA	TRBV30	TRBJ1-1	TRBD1	CAITTGGSTEAFF	TGTGCCATTACTACAGGGGGGAGCACTGAAGCTTTCTTT
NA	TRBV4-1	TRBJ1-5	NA	CASSPFDAGNQPQHF	TGCGCCAGCAGCCCCTTTGATGCGGGTAATCAGCCCCAGCATTTT
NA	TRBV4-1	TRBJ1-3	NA	CASSQSSGVGNTIYF	TGCGCCAGCAGCCAAAGTTCAGGGGTTGGAAACACCATATATTTT
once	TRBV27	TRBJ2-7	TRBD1	CASSLGGPYEQYF	TGTGCCAGCAGTCTAGGGGGCCCCTACGAGCAGTACTTC
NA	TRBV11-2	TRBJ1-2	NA	CASSPPTRNYGYTF	TGTGCCAGCAGCCCGCCGACAAGAAACTATGGCTACACCTTC
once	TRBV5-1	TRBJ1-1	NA	CASSAGSLMNTEAFF	TGCGCCAGCAGCGCCGGTAGTCTTATGAACACTGAAGCTTTCTTT
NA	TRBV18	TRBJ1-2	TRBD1	CASSRQGEVYGYTF	TGTGCCAGCTCACGTCAGGGGGAGGTCTATGGCTACACCTTC
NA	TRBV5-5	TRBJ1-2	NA	CASSLEETVNYGYTF	TGTGCCAGCAGCTTGGAGGAGACAGTTAACTATGGCTACACCTTC
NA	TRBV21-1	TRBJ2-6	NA	CASSRRGCSGANVLTF	TGTGCCAGCAGCAGACGGGGTTGCTCTGGGGCCAACGTCCTGACTTTC